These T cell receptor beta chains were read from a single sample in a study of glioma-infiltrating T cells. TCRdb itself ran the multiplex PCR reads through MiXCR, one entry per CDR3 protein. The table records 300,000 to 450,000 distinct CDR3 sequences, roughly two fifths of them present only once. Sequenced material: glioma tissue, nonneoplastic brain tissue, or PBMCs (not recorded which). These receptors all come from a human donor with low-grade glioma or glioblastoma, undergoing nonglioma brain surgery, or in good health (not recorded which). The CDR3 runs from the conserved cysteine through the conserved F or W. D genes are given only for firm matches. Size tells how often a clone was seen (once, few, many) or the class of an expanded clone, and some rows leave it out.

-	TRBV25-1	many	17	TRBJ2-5	CASSESPTRGASETQYF	TGTGCCAGCAGTGAATCCCCCACACGGGGGGCAAGTGAGACCCAGTACTTC
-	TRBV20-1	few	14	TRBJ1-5	CSARVPGEGQPQHF	TGCAGTGCTAGAGTCCCGGGGGAGGGTCAGCCCCAGCATTTT
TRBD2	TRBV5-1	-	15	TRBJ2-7	CASSQTSGSGDEQYF	TGCGCCAGCAGCCAAACCAGCGGGAGCGGGGACGAGCAGTACTTC
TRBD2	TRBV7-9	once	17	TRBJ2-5	CASSLSLAGVRQETQYF	TGTGCCAGCAGCTTATCACTAGCGGGAGTTCGACAAGAGACCCAGTACTTC
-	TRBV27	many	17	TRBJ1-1	CASSNPTGHSIGTEAFF	TGTGCCAGCAGCAACCCGACGGGGCACTCTATCGGCACTGAAGCTTTCTTT
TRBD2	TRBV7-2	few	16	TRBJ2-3	CASSLVPGLATDTQYF	TGTGCCAGCAGCTTAGTCCCGGGACTAGCGACAGATACGCAGTATTTT
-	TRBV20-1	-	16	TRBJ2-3	CSATLRHLQNTDTQYF	TGCAGTGCCACCCTCCGGCACCTTCAGAACACAGATACGCAGTATTTT
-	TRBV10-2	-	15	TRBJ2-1	CAACREDLYCNEQFF	TGTGCCGCCTGTAGGGAGGATTTATACTGCAATGAGCAGTTCTTC
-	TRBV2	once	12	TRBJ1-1	CATARFSGRAFF	TGTGCCACCGCCCGTTTTTCCGGACGTGCTTTCTTT
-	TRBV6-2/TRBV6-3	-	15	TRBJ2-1	CASKGQGGDSNEQFF	TGTGCCAGCAAGGGTCAGGGGGGAGATTCAAATGAGCAGTTCTTC
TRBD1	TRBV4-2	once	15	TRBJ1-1	CASSQNRGPSTEAFF	TGTGCCAGCAGCCAAAACAGGGGGCCCAGCACTGAAGCTTTCTTT
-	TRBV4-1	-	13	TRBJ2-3	CASSHALTDTQYF	TGCGCCAGCAGCCACGCCTTGACGGATACGCAGTATTTT
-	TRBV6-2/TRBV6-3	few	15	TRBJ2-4	CASSYGALAKNIQYF	TGTGCCAGCAGTTACGGGGCGCTAGCCAAAAACATTCAGTACTTC
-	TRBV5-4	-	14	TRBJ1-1	CASSLDVSSTEAFF	TGTGCCAGCAGCTTGGACGTCTCCAGCACTGAAGCTTTCTTT
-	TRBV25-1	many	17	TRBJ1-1	CASSEGDGYVTNTEAFF	TGTGCCAGCAGTGAAGGAGACGGATACGTTACGAACACTGAAGCTTTCTTT
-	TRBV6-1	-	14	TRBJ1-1	CASSHTSGVTEAFF	TGTGCCAGCAGTCACACTTCGGGGGTAACTGAAGCTTTCTTT
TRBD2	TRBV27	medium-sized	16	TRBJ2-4	CASSPLGAGGKNIQYF	TGTGCCAGCAGCCCTCTAGGAGCGGGAGGCAAAAACATTCAGTACTTC
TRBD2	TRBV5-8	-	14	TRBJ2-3	CASSPHAGGDTQYF	TGTGCCAGCAGCCCCCACGCGGGGGGCGATACGCAGTATTTT
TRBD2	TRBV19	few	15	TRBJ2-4	CASSGSGRIGNIQYF	TGTGCCAGTAGTGGTAGCGGGAGAATAGGCAACATTCAGTACTTC
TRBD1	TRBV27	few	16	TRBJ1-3	CASRSGQGLSGNTIYF	TGTGCCAGCAGGAGTGGACAGGGCCTCTCTGGAAACACCATATATTTT
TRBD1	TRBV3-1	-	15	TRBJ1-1	CASSQMGQPNTEAFF	TGTGCCAGCAGCCAAATGGGACAGCCGAACACTGAAGCTTTCTTT
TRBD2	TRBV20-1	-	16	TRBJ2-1	CSASPPAGASYNEQFF	TGCAGTGCTAGCCCCCCCGCGGGAGCCTCCTACAATGAGCAGTTCTTC
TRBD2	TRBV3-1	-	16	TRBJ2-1	CASSQAGLAFYNEQFF	TGTGCCAGCAGCCAAGCGGGACTAGCGTTTTACAATGAGCAGTTCTTC
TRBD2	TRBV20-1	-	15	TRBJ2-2	CSARDGGGDYGELFF	TGCAGTGCTAGAGATGGCGGGGGGGACTACGGGGAGCTGTTTTTT
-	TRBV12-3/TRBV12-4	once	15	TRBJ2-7	CASSLAETPSYEQYF	TGTGCCAGCAGTTTAGCGGAGACACCCTCCTACGAGCAGTACTTC
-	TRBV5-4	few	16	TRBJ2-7	CASSLGPEGNTYEQYF	TGTGCCAGCAGCTTGGGACCCGAGGGAAACACCTACGAGCAGTACTTC
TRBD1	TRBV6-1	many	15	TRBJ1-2	CASSEARTGLYGYTF	TGTGCCAGCAGTGAAGCCCGGACAGGCCTCTATGGCTACACCTTC
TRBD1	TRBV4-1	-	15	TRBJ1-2	CASSHTGTAYYGHTF	TGCGCCAGCAGCCATACCGGGACAGCGTACTATGGCCACACCTTC
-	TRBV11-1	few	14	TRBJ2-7	CASSLTPRGYEQYF	TGTGCCAGCTCACTGACGCCAAGGGGCTACGAGCAGTACTTC
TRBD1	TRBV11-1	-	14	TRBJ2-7	CASSWETGAYEQYF	TGTGCCAGCAGCTGGGAGACAGGGGCCTACGAGCAGTACTTC
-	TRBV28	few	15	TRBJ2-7	CASSPLDRRYYEQYF	TGTGCCAGCAGTCCCCTGGACAGAAGGTACTACGAGCAGTACTTC
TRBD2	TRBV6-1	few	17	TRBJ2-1	CASRGTIAGVAYNEQFF	TGTGCCAGCAGGGGTACTATAGCGGGAGTGGCCTACAATGAGCAGTTCTTC
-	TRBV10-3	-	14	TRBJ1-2	CAISSDSLGDGYTF	TGTGCCATCAGTTCCGACAGCCTGGGAGATGGCTACACCTTC
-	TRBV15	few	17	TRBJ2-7	CATSRDRAGMTIYEQYF	TGTGCCACCAGCAGAGATCGGGCAGGGATGACAATCTACGAGCAGTACTTC
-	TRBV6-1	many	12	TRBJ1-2	CASRSDNYGYTF	TGTGCCAGCAGGTCTGACAACTATGGCTACACCTTC
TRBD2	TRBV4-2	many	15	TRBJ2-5	CASSQAGTSGKTQYF	TGTGCCAGCAGCCAAGCAGGGACTAGCGGGAAGACCCAGTACTTC
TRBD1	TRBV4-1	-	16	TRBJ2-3	CASSQDSGQGVDEQYF	TGCGCCAGCAGCCAAGATTCGGGACAGGGTGTCGACGAGCAGTATTTT
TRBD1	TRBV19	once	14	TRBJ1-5	CASSRRTGEQPQHF	TGTGCCAGTAGTAGGCGGACAGGGGAGCAGCCCCAGCATTTT
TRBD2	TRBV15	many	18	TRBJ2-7	CATSRDPAAGDVTYEQYF	TGTGCCACCAGCAGAGATCCCGCGGCGGGAGACGTCACCTACGAGCAGTACTTC
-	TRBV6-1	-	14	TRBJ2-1	CASTSPGFSYEQFF	TGTGCCAGTACCTCCCCGGGATTCTCCTATGAGCAGTTCTTC
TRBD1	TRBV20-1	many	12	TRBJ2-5	CSAYRGMETQYF	TGCAGTGCTTACAGGGGGATGGAGACCCAGTACTTC
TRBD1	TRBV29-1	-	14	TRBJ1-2	CSVELTGGSYGYTF	TGCAGCGTTGAATTGACAGGGGGTTCCTATGGCTACACCTTC
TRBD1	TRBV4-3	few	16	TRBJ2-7	CASSQVVGQGGYEQYF	TGCGCCAGCAGCCAAGTCGTGGGACAGGGAGGCTACGAGCAGTACTTC
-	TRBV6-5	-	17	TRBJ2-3	CASSYFHARSGTDTQYF	TGTGCCAGCAGTTACTTTCACGCCAGATCGGGCACAGATACGCAGTATTTT
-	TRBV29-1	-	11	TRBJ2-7	CSVVDSYEQYF	TGCAGCGTTGTTGACAGTTACGAGCAGTACTTC
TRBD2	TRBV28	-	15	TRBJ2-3	CASSLAGADTDTQYF	TGTGCCAGCAGTTTAGCGGGAGCCGATACAGATACGCAGTATTTT
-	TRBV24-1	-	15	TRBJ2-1	CATSDLGGLDNEQFF	TGTGCCACCAGTGATTTGGGGGGACTTGACAATGAGCAGTTCTTC